This TCR beta chain was profiled in a study of T cells in localized non-small cell lung cancer. On this clone itself: Its antigen is unknown.

The germline V and J ends were trimmed by 4 bases and 6 bases, with 24 bases remaining between them. Germline CDR1 MGHDK, CDR2 SYGVNS. CDR3 length: 18 residues. Assay: immunoSEQ multiplex PCR; the TCRdb copy retains only in-frame clones and omits some. This sample yields some 30,000 clones, of which roughly three quarters are seen a single time; 33% belongs to the top ten. Study results and limitations: Uninvolved adjacent lung had higher T cell clonality than tumor and all other tissues. Higher blood T cell density tracked longer overall survival. Sequencing was limited to one tumor region, leaving the possibility of heterogeneity open.

The source material was peripheral blood, sampled before any cancer treatment. The TCR sequence derives from a male donor at least 60 years old with stage II squamous cell lung carcinoma. The chain has TRBV25-1 and TRBJ2-2; D may be TRBD1 or TRBD2 (5 bases each). The CDR3 loop is CASSARKKPGPFPGELFF. CDR3 in DNA: TGTGCCAGCAGTGCCCGGAAGAAACCGGGACCATTCCCCGGGGAGCTGTTTTTT.